This T cell receptor (beta chain) was identified during a study of persistence of HIV-infected CD4 T cells. This clone was counted only a few times. Its antigen is still unknown. V shed 2 bases and J shed 7 bases, with 14 bases lying between them. This CDR3 has 15 amino acids. From germline, CDR1 is LGHDT and CDR2 YNNKEL (reference sequence). An overlapping HIV-1 Gag peptide pool stimulated these cells at 0.75 to 1 ug/peptide/mL. CD40L-negative CD69-negative CD45RO-high memory CD4+ T cells were sorted as populations depleted of antigen-responding cells. This was the immunoSEQ version 4 assay in survey mode. TCRdb's copy holds only in-frame clones and misses some; the assay was immunoSEQ multiplex PCR. The table lists 64,000 or so clones, under 80% of them singletons.

This sequence joins TRBV3-1 (or the pseudogene TRBV3-2) and TRBJ2-2; TRBD2 might be the D (5 bases). The source of this sequence is an adult man with HIV who was CMV-seropositive. The material was CD4+ T cells sorted from PBMCs after approximately 18-hour stimulation, obtained from a patient who received antiretroviral therapy. The CDR3 region is CASSQKTKAGGELFF. CDR3 DNA sequence: TGTGCCAGCAGCCAAAAAACCAAGGCGGGCGGGGAGCTGTTTTTT.